The 6 T cell receptor beta chains below were found in one sample sequenced in a study of blood T cells in healthy people across ages. A sample-barcoded 5' primer and a J-beta primer mix were used in a second PCR of about 7 to 11 cycles. Using its own MiXCR run on the 5' RACE reads, TCRdb lists one record per CDR3 protein. The sample holds hundreds of thousands of distinct CDR3 sequences, around 52% seen once. The sample comprised blood. These receptor sequences come from a woman of 80 years or more in good health.

The chain combines TRBV6-5 with TRBJ1-4, with 7 bases identical to TRBD1. Trimming took 0 bases from V and 0 from J; bases not matched to a gene: 10. The CDR3 loop spans 19 amino acids. Germline loops: CDR1 MNHEY, CDR2 SVGAGI. The CDR3 nucleotides read TGTGCCAGCAGTTACTCCCCCAGGGGGAGGGATGCAACTAATGAAAAACTGTTTTTT. It codes for CASSYSPRGRDATNEKLFF.

This clonotype occurred many times. The chain has TRBV2 and TRBJ1-1, with D perhaps TRBD1 (6 bases). The germline gives CDR1 SNHLY, CDR2 FYNNEI. The CDR3 loop spans 12 amino acids. Trimming removed 9 bases from V and 1 base from J, with 9 bases in between. CDR3 sequence: CASLRGNTEAFF. The CDR3, as DNA: TGTGCCAGTCTCAGGGGGAACACTGAAGCTTTCTTT.

As to this clonotype: A much larger clonotype is one base distant, so this may be a read error. The chain is built from TRBV4-1 and TRBJ2-7, with 7 bases identical to TRBD2. CDR1 is MGHRA and CDR2 is YSYEKL in the germline V gene. J was trimmed by 2 bases and V by 3 bases; bases with no gene match: 7. CDR3 length equals 15 residues. DNA for the CDR3: TGCGCCAGCAGCCACCGGCTAGCGGCAGCCTACGAGCAGTACTTC. Residues: CASSHRLAAAYEQYF.

The chain has TRBV20-1 and TRBJ1-4; tentatively, D is TRBD1 (5 bases). Germline CDR1 DFQATT, CDR2 SNEGSKA (reference sequence). This CDR3 spans 11 amino acids. V was shortened by 3 bases and J by 8 bases, with 7 bases between the two germline ends. This CDR3 reads CSASHREKLFF. CDR3 in DNA: TGCAGTGCTAGCCACAGGGAAAAACTGTTTTTT.

The rearrangement uses TRBV9 and TRBJ2-5, with 7 bases identical to TRBD1. The V segment lost 0 bases and the J segment 11 bases; nucleotides outside the gene matches: 10. Germline loops: CDR1 SGDLS, CDR2 YYNGEE. The CDR3 runs to 14 residues. The chain's CDR3 is CASSVAGQPGKQYF. The CDR3 DNA sequence: TGTGCCAGCAGCGTAGCGGGACAGCCAGGCAAGCAGTACTTC.

Turning to this clonotype: This may come from a read error, since a much larger clone is one base off. The V and J genes are TRBV29-1 and TRBJ2-1; D not resolved. Deletions cut 4 bases from V and 11 bases from J, with 12 bases between. There are 11 residues in the CDR3. From germline, CDR1 is SQVTM and CDR2 ANQGSEA. The CDR3 loop reads CSVGVFEKQFF. CDR3 nucleotide sequence: TGCAGCGTTGGGGTCTTCGAGAAGCAGTTCTTC.